This T cell receptor beta chain originates from a study of graft-versus-host responses after intestinal transplantation. Trimming took 5 bases from V and 1 from J, leaving 11 bases between them. The CDR3 runs 14 residues. Germline-derived CDR1 and CDR2 are SEHNR and FQNEAQ (reference sequence). Points on this clone: Antigen: not known.

Method: immunoSEQ multiplex PCR; TCRdb's copy keeps in-frame clones and lacks some. The table includes roughly 100,000 clones, roughly nine tenths detected once. This material consisted of unstimulated CD4+ T cells sorted from spleen or lymph node cells, taken before intestinal transplant. This TCR was recovered from a human donor who received an intestinal transplant. The gene calls are TRBV7-9 and TRBJ1-2; D is possibly TRBD1 (5 bases). As DNA, the CDR3 is TGTGCCAGCAGCCCAGGGACGGTTAACTATGGCTACACCTTC. It codes for CASSPGTVNYGYTF.